This TCR beta chain comes out of a study of blood T cell repertoires in COVID-19. Looking at the study overall: Both acute and convalescent COVID-19 samples were obtained from the United States, Italy and Spain. T cells, B-cell-depleted T cells, or PBMCs supplied cDNA or gDNA.

Seattle patients were enrolled during active infection and followed longitudinally. Libraries were prepared by immunoSEQ multiplex PCR; TCRdb keeps only in-frame clonotypes and omits some of them. This sample has about 150,000 clones, with just under 85% found just once. The CDR3 is 17 residues long. The V gene end was trimmed by 7 bases and the J gene end by 0 bases; junction bases not matched to a gene: 12. Sequenced sample: peripheral blood. The chain recombines TRBV23-1 with TRBJ2-1; 7 bases are shared with TRBD1. TRBV23-1 is labeled an ORF, and its function is uncertain. This TCR was sampled from a woman older than 75 with COVID-19, enrolled during active disease. In DNA, the CDR3 is TGCGCCAGCAACAACAGACAACAGGGGTCCTCCTACAATGAGCAGTTCTTC. It is translated as CASNNRQQGSSYNEQFF.